A single sample gave rise to the 31 T cell receptor beta chains below, sequenced in a study of blood T cell repertoires in COVID-19 (dated by TCRdb to 2019 to 2021). The library was obtained by the immunoSEQ multiplex PCR assay. Not all clones reach the TCRdb copy of this immuneACCESS table, which keeps in-frame sequences only. Checked studies attribute under half of the gap to unresolved V genes and leave the rest unexplained. The sample has about 320,000 clones on record, under 95% of them singletons. Of the sample, around 2.5% is held by the ten largest clones. The sample taken for sequencing was PBMCs or T cells enriched from blood (not recorded which). The receptor set was obtained from a man in his sixties who had recovered from COVID-19.

The rearrangement links TRBV2 to TRBJ2-2; the match to TRBD1 covers 8 bases. Per germline, CDR1 SNHLY and CDR2 FYNNEI. CDR3 size: 16 residues. Trimming removed 6 bases from V and 4 bases from J; junction bases left unmatched: 10. CDR3 residues: CASRGRQGRGTGELFF. CDR3 bases: TGTGCCAGCAGGGGGCGACAGGGGCGAGGCACCGGGGAGCTGTTTTTT.

V gene TRBV24-1 combines with J gene TRBJ2-1; TRBD2 aligns across 7 bases. CDR1 is KGHDR and CDR2 is SFDVKD in the germline V gene. Trimming at V came to 4 bases and at J to 4 bases, leaving 9 bases not matched to a gene. The CDR3 is 16 residues long. The CDR3 DNA follows: TGTGCCACCAGTGACAAGATAGCGGGCAATTACAATGAGCAGTTCTTC. Translated: CATSDKIAGNYNEQFF.

V usage is TRBV6-5 and J usage is TRBJ1-5; 8 bases line up with TRBD1. The V segment lost 4 bases and the J segment 6 bases; nucleotides outside the gene matches: 8. The CDR3 is 15 amino acids. The germline V gene has CDR1 MNHEY and CDR2 SVGAGI. The CDR3 DNA follows: TGTGCCAGCAGTTCGCTCGGGACAGGATCTCAGCCCCAGCATTTT. Amino acids: CASSSLGTGSQPQHF.

This chain links TRBV7-2 with TRBJ2-3; 7 nucleotides align to TRBD1. The CDR3 covers 18 residues. Unmatched junction bases numbered 13, after V lost 1 base and J lost 3 bases. Germline CDR1 SGHTA, CDR2 FQGNSA. The DNA for the CDR3 is TGTGCCAGCAGCTTAGAGGGGGTGGGGACAGCTATTACAGATACGCAGTATTTT. The encoded protein is CASSLEGVGTAITDTQYF. The complete variable domain, with remaining parts taken from reference TRBV7-2 and TRBJ2-3, reads GAGVSQSPSNKVTEKGKDVELRCDPISGHTALYWYRQSLGQGLEFLIYFQGNSAPDKSGLPSDRFSAERTGGSVSTLTIQRTQQEDSAVYLCASSLEGVGTAITDTQYFGPGTRLTVL.

This clone was picked up one time. The chain recombines TRBV6-5 with TRBJ1-3; D is perhaps TRBD1 (6 bases). Trimming left V 6 bases short and J 2 bases short, with 11 bases between. The CDR3 runs to 14 residues. Per germline, CDR1 MNHEY and CDR2 SVGAGI. This CDR3 reads CASRYGQTGNTIYF. CDR3 sequence (DNA): TGTGCCAGCAGATATGGACAGACTGGAAACACCATATATTTT.

V is TRBV4-1 and J is TRBJ1-4; possible D gene TRBD1, 5 bases. The CDR3 extends over 12 amino acids. V dropped 8 bases and J dropped 6 bases, with 10 bases sitting between them. Germline loops: CDR1 MGHRA, CDR2 YSYEKL. The CDR3 bases are TGCGCCAGCCGGGGAGGGGATGAAAAACTGTTTTTT. Translating gives CASRGGDEKLFF.

The rearrangement joins TRBV6-5 to TRBJ2-7; the match to TRBD2 covers 11 bases. After removal of 2 bases from V and 2 bases from J, the junction contained 2 bases not matched to a gene. This CDR3 region has 15 residues. The V gene's germline CDR1 is MNHEY and CDR2 SVGAGI. The DNA for the CDR3 is TGTGCCAGCAGTTACACTAGCGGGGGAACCTACGAGCAGTACTTC. This codes for CASSYTSGGTYEQYF.

This clone appeared a few times. The rearrangement joins TRBV5-5 to TRBJ1-2; TRBD1 might be the D (6 bases). Germline assignment: CDR1 SGHKS and CDR2 YYEKEE (reference sequence). The CDR3 is 14 amino acids. Trimming left V 5 bases short and J 4 bases short, with 15 bases between. The CDR3 sequence is CASRKGQSLYGYTF. DNA of the CDR3: TGTGCCAGCAGAAAAGGACAGAGCCTCTATGGCTACACCTTC.

The chain couples TRBV15 to TRBJ2-2; D remains unclear. This CDR3 has 13 amino acids. Trimming took 0 bases from V and 6 from J, leaving 5 bases between them. CDR1 LNHNV and CDR2 YYDKDF come from the germline V gene (reference sequence). The CDR3 DNA follows: TGTGCCACCAGCAGAGATTATGCCGGGGAGCTGTTTTTT. It yields the protein CATSRDYAGELFF.

The chain recombines TRBV15 with TRBJ2-2; perhaps TRBD2 as D (6 bases). The CDR3 has 15 amino acids. Germline values: CDR1 LNHNV, CDR2 YYDKDF (reference sequence). V lost 8 bases and J 4 bases, leaving 17 bases between the germline ends. CDR3 bases: TGTGCCACCCTCAATATGGAGGGGCCCACCGGGGAGCTGTTTTTT. Protein sequence: CATLNMEGPTGELFF.

The V gene is TRBV18, the J gene TRBJ2-1, with TRBD1 identical over 7 bases. Germline trimming cut 2 bases from V and 8 bases from J; bases unmatched to any gene: 18. Germline V gene data show CDR1 as KGHSH and CDR2 as LQKENI. The CDR3 has 18 residues. The CDR3 reads CASSPTGAASIQGDEQFF. The CDR3 nucleotides are TGTGCCAGCTCACCAACAGGGGCTGCTTCAATCCAGGGGGATGAGCAGTTCTTC.

This clone was recorded only once. This chain uses TRBV9 with TRBJ2-5; 9 bases fit TRBD2. Germline V gene lookup returns CDR1 SGDLS and CDR2 YYNGEE. The CDR3 has 17 amino acids. With V trimmed by 3 bases and J by 0 bases, 9 bases remained unmatched. Here the CDR3 DNA reads TGTGCCAGCAGCGCCGGGACTAGCTCAACGTACCAAGAGACCCAGTACTTC. Its translation: CASSAGTSSTYQETQYF.

The chain carries TRBV9 and TRBJ1-4, with D uncertain. CDR1 is SGDLS and CDR2 is YYNGEE in the germline V gene. The CDR3 is 15 amino acids. With 4 bases removed from V and 0 bases from J, the gap between germline ends came to 10 bases. In DNA form, the CDR3 reads TGTGCCAGCAGCCCCGGTGCCTCAACTAATGAAAAACTGTTTTTT. Protein product: CASSPGASTNEKLFF.

The chain links TRBV10-3 to TRBJ2-7; D is perhaps TRBD1 (6 bases). This CDR3 contains 16 residues. Per germline, CDR1 ENHRY and CDR2 SYGVKD. The germline V and J ends were trimmed by 3 bases and 3 bases, with 18 bases remaining between them. The CDR3 here is CAISDPRAGEIYEQYF. The CDR3 DNA reads TGTGCCATCAGTGATCCTCGGGCAGGGGAGATCTACGAGCAGTACTTC.

This chain links TRBV7-6 with TRBJ2-4; maybe TRBD2 (7 bases). Germline values: CDR1 SGHVS, CDR2 FNYEAQ. V was trimmed by 0 bases and J by 1 base, leaving 13 bases between them. The CDR3 has 17 residues. The CDR3 here is CASSLAFRGAAKNIQYF. For the CDR3, the DNA is TGTGCCAGCAGCTTAGCGTTTCGGGGGGCCGCCAAAAACATTCAGTACTTC.

This chain uses TRBV7-9 with TRBJ2-5; D is possibly TRBD1 (6 bases). V was shortened by 5 bases and J by 7 bases, with 8 bases between the two germline ends. This CDR3 is 11 amino acids long. Looked up from germline, CDR1 is SEHNR and CDR2 is FQNEAQ (reference sequence). The CDR3 spells CASSEQGTQYF. Written as DNA, the CDR3 is TGTGCCAGCAGCGAACAGGGGACCCAGTACTTC.

The V call is TRBV30, the J call TRBJ1-3; TRBD1 might be the D (5 bases). V lost 5 bases, J lost 0 bases, and 26 bases lay in between. Per the germline V gene, CDR1 is GTSNPN and CDR2 is SVGIG (reference sequence). This CDR3 spans 19 amino acids. Written as DNA, the CDR3 is TGTGCCTGGTCGGATCATGCCCTGACAGTCGCCCTCTCTGGAAACACCATATATTTT. Amino acids: CAWSDHALTVALSGNTIYF.

This clone was observed a handful of times. V gene TRBV6-5 combines with J gene TRBJ2-2, with TRBD1 matching over 10 bases. V was clipped by 8 bases and J by 7 bases; unmatched bases: 7. This CDR3 has 14 residues. Germline V lookup: CDR1 MNHEY, CDR2 SVGAGI. The CDR3 nucleotides read TGTGCCAGCGGGGGGACAGGGGTTAGCGGGGAGCTGTTTTTT. This codes for CASGGTGVSGELFF.

The chain is built from TRBV5-4 and TRBJ1-1, with 9 bases identical to TRBD1. V lost 3 bases, J lost 7 bases, and 13 bases stayed unmatched. Germline V gives CDR1 SGHNT, CDR2 YYREEE (reference sequence). The CDR3 runs to 16 residues. CDR3 loop: CASSWGHTGGSVEAFF. The CDR3 DNA is TGTGCCAGCAGCTGGGGCCACACAGGGGGCAGCGTTGAAGCTTTCTTT. The variable domain in full, with the rest retrieved from reference TRBV5-4 and TRBJ1-1, is ETGVTQSPTHLIKTRGQQVTLRCSSQSGHNTVSWYQQALGQGPQFIFQYYREEENGRGNFPPRFSGLQFPNYSSELNVNALELDDSALYLCASSWGHTGGSVEAFFGQGTRLTVV.

A single count supports this clone. The genes are TRBV30 and TRBJ2-5, with D perhaps matching TRBD2 (6 bases). Germline V gene data show CDR1 as GTSNPN and CDR2 as SVGIG (reference sequence). The germline V and J ends were trimmed by 2 bases and 4 bases, with 8 bases remaining between them. The CDR3 covers 12 residues. The CDR3 spells CAWSPAGETQYF. DNA of the CDR3: TGTGCCTGGAGTCCAGCGGGAGAGACCCAGTACTTC. Together with reference TRBV30 and TRBJ2-5, the CDR3 gives the full variable domain: SQTIHQWPATLVQPVGSPLSLECTVEGTSNPNLYWYRQAAGRGLQLLFYSVGIGQISSEVPQNLSASRPQDRQFILSSKKLLLSDSGFYLCAWSPAGETQYFGPGTRLLVL.

The chain is built from TRBV30 and TRBJ1-5; 8 bases agree with TRBD1. Per germline, CDR1 GTSNPN and CDR2 SVGIG (reference sequence). With V trimmed by 2 bases and J by 1 base, 4 bases remained unmatched. The length of the CDR3 is 15 residues. The CDR3 DNA reads TGTGCCTGGAGTACCAGGGGGCTCAGCAATCAGCCCCAGCATTTT. This encodes CAWSTRGLSNQPQHF.

This clone turned up a few times. The chain uses TRBV25-1 and TRBJ1-1; D might be TRBD1 (6 bases). CDR1 MGHDK and CDR2 SYGVNS come from the germline V gene. V dropped 3 bases and J dropped 4 bases, with 15 bases sitting between them. The CDR3 runs to 15 residues. This CDR3 reads CASSDHKGVSTEAFF. In nucleotides, the CDR3 is TGTGCCAGCAGTGATCATAAGGGGGTCTCCACTGAAGCTTTCTTT.

The chain has TRBV30 and TRBJ1-1, with D perhaps TRBD1 (5 bases). The CDR3 is made up of 12 amino acids. Trimming cost V 7 bases and J 3 bases, with 12 bases left between them. Germline-derived CDR1 and CDR2 are GTSNPN and SVGIG (reference sequence). The CDR3 nucleotides read TGTGCCTCGTTCCAGGGTCACACTGAAGCTTTCTTT. Translation gives CASFQGHTEAFF.

This clone showed up just once. V is TRBV6-5 and J is TRBJ1-6; 12 nucleotides align to TRBD1. With 6 bases clipped from V and 12 bases from J, the junction kept 6 bases outside the gene matches. CDR1 and CDR2 (germline): MNHEY, SVGAGI. The CDR3 contains 14 residues. The CDR3 DNA reads as TGTGCCAGCAGCTCGGGACAGGGGGCCTTACCCCTCCACTTT. Encoded protein: CASSSGQGALPLHF.

The V call is TRBV2, the J call TRBJ2-7; 8 nucleotides align to TRBD1. The trim removed 3 bases at V and 9 bases at J, leaving 4 bases unmatched. Germline CDR1 and CDR2: SNHLY and FYNNEI. The CDR3 is 12 amino acids. The CDR3 loop is CASSEDRVLQYF. CDR3 nucleotide sequence: TGTGCCAGCAGTGAGGACAGGGTGTTGCAGTACTTC. The full variable domain, its missing parts supplied by reference TRBV2 and TRBJ2-7, is EPEVTQTPSHQVTQMGQEVILRCVPISNHLYFYWYRQILGQKVEFLVSFYNNEISEKSEIFDDQFSVERPDGSNFTLKIRSTKLEDSAMYFCASSEDRVLQYFGPGTRLTVT.

The V call is TRBV7-9, the J call TRBJ1-4; 7 bases fit TRBD1. J was trimmed by 8 bases and V by 4 bases; bases with no gene match: 7. CDR3 length equals 14 residues. Germline CDR1 and CDR2: SEHNR and FQNEAQ (reference sequence). The chain's CDR3 is CASSSTGDGEKLFF. The CDR3 DNA follows: TGTGCCAGCAGCTCCACAGGGGACGGCGAAAAACTGTTTTTT. The whole variable domain, filled in from reference TRBV7-9 and TRBJ1-4, reads DTGVSQNPRHKITKRGQNVTFRCDPISEHNRLYWYRQTLGQGPEFLTYFQNEAQLEKSRLLSDRFSAERPKGSFSTLEIQRTEQGDSAMYLCASSSTGDGEKLFFGSGTQLSVL.

The rearrangement links TRBV14 to TRBJ2-1, with a tentative D call TRBD2 (6 bases). CDR1 SGHDN and CDR2 FVKESK come from the germline V gene. V was clipped by 6 bases and J by 9 bases, with 24 bases between them. The CDR3 is 16 residues long. CDR3 in DNA: TGTGCCAGCAGGCCTCTTCTAGCGAGGGGTGGGGCTGAGCAGTTCTTC. It encodes CASRPLLARGGAEQFF.

This clone was counted a single time. The chain carries TRBV9 and TRBJ1-1; D is perhaps TRBD1 (6 bases). This CDR3 contains 15 residues. The germline CDR1 and CDR2 sequences are SGDLS and YYNGEE. V gave up 4 bases and J gave up 6 bases, with 19 bases separating them. CDR3 amino acids: CASSTRGGREAEAFF. CDR3 bases: TGTGCCAGCAGCACCCGAGGGGGGAGGGAGGCTGAAGCTTTCTTT.

The V and J genes are TRBV30 and TRBJ2-3, with unresolved D. Trimming pared 0 bases from V and 4 bases from J, leaving 14 bases between. Germline loops: CDR1 GTSNPN, CDR2 SVGIG (reference sequence). CDR3 length: 15 amino acids. As DNA, the CDR3 is TGTGCCTGGAGTGTAGTTGGTACTGCCTCAGATACGCAGTATTTT. Amino acid sequence: CAWSVVGTASDTQYF.

This chain connects TRBV5-6 to TRBJ1-6; 7 bases fit TRBD1. The CDR3 runs 14 residues. V shed 1 base, J shed 9 bases, and the junction held 4 bases outside the gene matches. Germline CDR1 is SGHDT and CDR2 is YYEEEE. The CDR3 protein is CASSLNRGSSPLHF. CDR3 sequence (DNA): TGTGCCAGCAGCTTGAACAGGGGAAGTTCACCCCTCCACTTT.

The J gene is TRBJ1-6, the V gene TRBV30; 9 bases align to TRBD1. V lost 1 base to trimming and J lost 11 bases; unmatched junction nucleotides: 9. This CDR3 is built from 15 residues. From germline, CDR1 is GTSNPN and CDR2 SVGIG (reference sequence). The CDR3: CAWSEMGQGATPLHF. CDR3 coding DNA: TGTGCCTGGAGTGAAATGGGACAGGGAGCGACACCCCTCCACTTT.